What follows are 5 T cell receptor beta chains derived from one specimen sequenced in a study of post-analysis software for immune sequencing data. Overall study results and limits: Among five TRBV segments more frequent in patients than controls were TRBV5-6, TRBV5-1 and TRBV20-1.

For these receptors, no antigen is known. Presence of unique molecular identifiers characterized the TCR beta cDNA libraries. One entry per CDR3 protein, called by TCRdb with MiXCR from the PCR reads. The profile covers 650,000 to 850,000 distinct CDR3 sequences, with roughly half appearing a single time and around 4.5% taken by the ten largest. The specimen sequenced was blood. These receptors came from a girl aged 5-17 years with multiple sclerosis.

The J gene is TRBJ2-3, the V gene TRBV27; D not resolved. Germline values: CDR1 MNHEY, CDR2 SMNVEV (reference sequence). V was trimmed by 4 bases and J by 3 bases, leaving 8 bases between them. The CDR3 has 13 amino acids. CDR3 DNA sequence: TGTGCCAGCAGTTCCCCACTTACAGATACGCAGTATTTT. This gives the protein CASSSPLTDTQYF.

This clonotype was seen only a few times. The rearrangement joins TRBV12-3 or TRBV12-4 to TRBJ2-7; D may be TRBD1 (5 bases). CDR3 length equals 15 residues. V was pared by 5 bases and J by 3 bases, with 17 bases between. The CDR3 bases are TGTGCCAGCAGTACCTACAGGTTGCTGAACTACGAGCAGTACTTC. The encoded protein is CASSTYRLLNYEQYF.

A few counts support this clonotype. This rearrangement joins TRBV20-1 to TRBJ2-5; D call uncertain. The CDR3 contains 15 residues. Trimming cost V 5 bases and J 4 bases, with 20 bases left between them. Germline CDR1 and CDR2: DFQATT and SNEGSKA (reference sequence). CDR3: CSALAPGPTAETQYF. CDR3 sequence (DNA): TGCAGTGCTCTGGCTCCGGGCCCTACAGCAGAGACCCAGTACTTC.

This clonotype was seen a handful of times. The chain recombines TRBV12-3 or TRBV12-4 with TRBJ2-4, with unresolved D. The J call may be wrong; the DNA end is better matched by TRBJ2-7. The CDR3 is 15 amino acids. This CDR3 is CASSRAASYWNEQYF. The CDR3, as DNA: TGTGCCAGCAGTCGCGCCGCTTCTTATTGGAACGAGCAGTACTTC.

This chain links TRBV28 with TRBJ1-1, with TRBD1 matching over 7 bases. The CDR3 length is 16 residues. The germline V gene encodes CDR1 MDHEN and CDR2 SYDVKM. Germline trimming cut 4 bases from V and 1 base from J; bases unmatched to any gene: 9. The CDR3 region is CASSSPAGGQNTEAFF. The CDR3 DNA follows: TGTGCCAGCAGTTCCCCGGCAGGGGGTCAGAACACTGAAGCTTTCTTT.